The 9 T cell receptor beta chains given below trace back to one sample, sequenced in a study of T cells in Graves' hyperthyroidism and ophthalmopathy. TCR beta CDR3 regions were amplified from RNA. The HTBI primer set was used in a first-round RT-PCR of the TCR CDR3. TCRdb reanalysed the multiplex PCR reads using MiXCR and keeps one entry per CDR3 protein. The sample contains a few hundred thousand distinct CDR3 sequences, around a sixth of which appear only once. Sequenced material: blood. The receptors stem from a woman younger than 30 with Graves' hyperthyroidism that later progressed to Graves' ophthalmopathy.

Ten or more counts support this clonotype. J is TRBJ1-2 and V is TRBV20-1; perhaps TRBD1 as D (5 bases). This CDR3 contains 11 residues. Trimming removed 6 bases at V and 4 bases at J, with 9 bases between. CDR1 is DFQATT, CDR2 SNEGSKA, per germline (reference sequence). The CDR3 spells CSAGAGYGYTF. DNA for the CDR3: TGCAGTGCCGGGGCGGGCTATGGCTACACCTTC.

This clonotype has more than one count but fewer than ten. The chain uses TRBV5-1 and TRBJ1-2; 7 bases agree with TRBD1. Per the germline V gene, CDR1 is SGHRS and CDR2 is YFSETQ. The J segment lost 6 bases and the V segment lost 2 bases, leaving 7 bases of the junction unmatched. The CDR3 sequence is 14 residues long. As DNA, the CDR3 is TGCGCCAGCAGCTTAACCGGGACAGTGAATGGCTACACCTTC. Translated, it gives CASSLTGTVNGYTF. Variable domain in full (rest from reference TRBV5-1 and TRBJ1-2): KAGVTQTPRYLIKTRGQQVTLSCSPISGHRSVSWYQQTPGQGLQFLFEYFSETQRNKGNFPGRFSGRQFSNSRSEMNVSTLELGDSALYLCASSLTGTVNGYTFGSGTRLTVV.

This clonotype was counted ten times or more. This sequence joins TRBV5-1 and TRBJ2-3, with a possible D match to TRBD1 (6 bases). The germline V gene has CDR1 SGHRS and CDR2 YFSETQ. The CDR3 is made up of 14 amino acids. Deletions cut 4 bases from V and 5 bases from J, with 14 bases between. In DNA form, the CDR3 reads TGCGCCAGCAGCCGTGAGGGACATGAAGATACGCAGTATTTT. Translating gives CASSREGHEDTQYF.

This clonotype has a count of ten or more. This chain uses TRBV20-1 with TRBJ1-2; D is possibly TRBD1 (6 bases). V was trimmed by 1 base and J by 7 bases, leaving 22 bases between them. The CDR3 is made up of 16 amino acids. Germline V CDR1 and CDR2: DFQATT, SNEGSKA (reference sequence). The CDR3 loop is CSARARRPTGNLGYTF. CDR3 nucleotide sequence: TGCAGTGCTAGAGCAAGAAGGCCTACAGGGAATCTTGGCTACACCTTC.

This clonotype was seen many times. V and J are TRBV4-1 and TRBJ2-5; 12 positions match TRBD2. This CDR3 region has 15 residues. Germline-derived CDR1 and CDR2 are MGHRA and YSYEKL. With 5 bases clipped from V and 6 bases from J, the junction kept 7 bases outside the gene matches. CDR3: CASSSTSGSGKTQYF. CDR3 nucleotide sequence: TGCGCCAGCAGCTCGACTAGCGGGAGCGGTAAGACCCAGTACTTC.

This clonotype was counted ten times or more. The chain has TRBV5-8 and TRBJ2-7, with TRBD2 as a possible D gene (7 bases). V shed 4 bases and J shed 5 bases, with 13 bases lying between them. The CDR3 is made up of 13 amino acids. Germline lookup yields CDR1 SGHTS and CDR2 YDEGEE. The CDR3 sequence: CASSPWGGHEQYF. The CDR3 nucleotides are TGTGCCAGCAGCCCTTGGGGGGGCCACGAGCAGTACTTC.

This chain connects TRBV5-1 to TRBJ2-2, with D perhaps TRBD1 (6 bases). This CDR3 is 15 amino acids long. Trimming left V 2 bases short and J 3 bases short, with 11 bases between. From germline, CDR1 is SGHRS and CDR2 YFSETQ. The CDR3 nucleotides read TGCGCCAGCAGCTTCGCAGGGGCGGACACCGGGGAGCTGTTTTTT. It translates to CASSFAGADTGELFF.

There are many counts of this clonotype. The V call is TRBV28, the J call TRBJ2-3, with 11 bases matching TRBD2. Trimming at V came to 6 bases and at J to 5 bases, leaving 7 bases not matched to a gene. The CDR3 extends over 15 amino acids. The germline CDR1 and CDR2 sequences are MDHEN and SYDVKM. The CDR3 reads CASSDSGRAEDTQYF. In DNA form, the CDR3 reads TGTGCCAGCAGCGATAGCGGGAGGGCCGAAGATACGCAGTATTTT.

The V and J genes are TRBV19 and TRBJ2-1, with D perhaps matching TRBD2 (6 bases). The germline V and J ends were trimmed by 2 bases and 0 bases, with 8 bases remaining between them. The CDR3 runs to 15 residues. Germline CDR1 LNHDA, CDR2 SQIVND (reference sequence). CDR3 DNA sequence: TGTGCCAGTAGTATATTGGGGGGCTCCTACAATGAGCAGTTCTTC. This sequence encodes CASSILGGSYNEQFF.